This TCR beta chain comes out of a study of regulatory T cells in long-lasting Graves disease. Regarding time point: persistent/refractory GD, antithyroid drugs over 5 years with positive TRAb. RNA extracted from PBMCs served as the sequencing template. TCR beta libraries were built with iRepertoire HTBI primers and Arm-PCR of CDR3 regions. TCRdb re-called the multiplex PCR reads with MiXCR, one entry per CDR3 protein. The sample contains 600,000 to 800,000 distinct CDR3 sequences, about 30% of which appear only once. Trimming at V came to 4 bases and at J to 4 bases, leaving 7 bases not matched to a gene. The germline CDR1 and CDR2 sequences are SQVTM and ANQGSEA. The CDR3 length is 13 residues. This clonotype showed up just a few times.

The specimen comprised peripheral blood mononuclear cells (PBMCs), sampled when the disease was refractory, from a patient treated with antithyroid drugs. The clonotype originates from a female donor with Graves disease. V and J are TRBV29-1 and TRBJ2-7; the match to TRBD1 covers 7 bases. The CDR3 spells CSVAGGQEYEQYF. CDR3 coding DNA: TGCAGCGTTGCGGGTGGACAGGAATACGAGCAGTACTTC.